This T cell receptor (beta chain) was found in a study of CD8 T cell repertoires and HIV-1 epitope variants. Study background: T cells were stimulated with Twenty-five Gag and Nef peptides separately. Enriched T cells were co-cultured with equal autologous T cell-negative cells. Tested: three Gag epitope families, Nef HW9 and YT9.

Profiled with immunoSEQ multiplex PCR; TCRdb holds only in-frame clones, not every one. The table shows 95,000 or so clones, with 70% to 75% occurring only once. The source is a male donor with HIV. The sample comprised uncultured baseline CD8+ T cells from peripheral blood mononuclear cells (PBMCs).

The CDR3 DNA reads as TGTGCCAGCAGCGGTAGCTCCTACAATGAGCAGTTCTTC. Protein sequence: CASSGSSYNEQFF. The genes are TRBV5-4 and TRBJ2-1; D is undetermined. V was trimmed by 4 bases and J by 0 bases, leaving 5 bases between them. This CDR3 spans 13 amino acids. The V gene's germline CDR1 is SGHNT and CDR2 YYREEE (reference sequence).